This T cell receptor beta chain was obtained from a study of cytomegalovirus exposure and HLA in healthy donors. There are a few counts of this clone. As yet, its antigen is unknown. The CDR3 is 18 residues long. Trimming shortened V by 2 bases and J by 6 bases, and 26 bases separated the two germline ends. Germline CDR1 GTSNPN, CDR2 SVGIG (reference sequence). It was with 60 Vbeta and 13 Jbeta primers that the PCR ran. Profiling relied on immunoSEQ multiplex PCR, and the TCRdb table lists in-frame clones only, not all of them. The sample includes 96,000 or so clones, roughly 74% of them seen just once. General study findings and limits: Likely technical artifact: a cluster of highly shared sequence variants. Reported results showed that the classifier diagnosed cytomegalovirus status with high specificity and sensitivity. A few V segments could not be told apart, such as TRBV6-2 and TRBV6-3, and were left out.

The TCR originated in a female donor in good health and CMV-seropositive. The specimen was PBMCs. The chain carries TRBV30 and TRBJ1-5; tentative D call: TRBD1 (6 bases). CDR3: CAWSKSFGGGAGIQPQHF. The CDR3 DNA reads TGTGCCTGGAGTAAGAGTTTTGGGGGGGGCGCAGGGATTCAGCCCCAGCATTTT.